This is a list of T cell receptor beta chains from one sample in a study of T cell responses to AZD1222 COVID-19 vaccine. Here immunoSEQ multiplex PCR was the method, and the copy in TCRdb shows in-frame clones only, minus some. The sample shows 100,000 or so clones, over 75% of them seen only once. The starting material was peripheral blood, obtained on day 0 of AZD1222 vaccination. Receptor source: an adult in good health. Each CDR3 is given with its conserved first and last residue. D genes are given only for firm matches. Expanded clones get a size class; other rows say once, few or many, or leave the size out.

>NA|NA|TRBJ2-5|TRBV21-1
TGTGCCAGCAGCAAACCCCCCCTGGAGACCCAGTACTTC
CASSKPPLETQYF
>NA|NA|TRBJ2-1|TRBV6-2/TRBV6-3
TGTGCCAGCAGTTACTCGAGAGAAACGGGAATCTACAATGAGCAGTTCTTC
CASSYSRETGIYNEQFF
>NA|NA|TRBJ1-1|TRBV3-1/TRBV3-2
TGTGCCAGCAGCCAAGATCAAGAGGGCCTCGGCATGAACACTGAAGCTTTCTTT
CASSQDQEGLGMNTEAFF
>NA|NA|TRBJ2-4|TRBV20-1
TGCAGTGCTAGAGATCGAAACATTCAGTACTTC
CSARDRNIQYF
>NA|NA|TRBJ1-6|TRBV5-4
TGTGCCAGCAGCCTCAACCCGACAGGAGGCCTAAATAATTCACCCCTCCACTTT
CASSLNPTGGLNNSPLHF
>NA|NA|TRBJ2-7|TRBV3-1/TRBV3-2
TGTGCCAGCAGCCAGCGGGGATCGGCCTACGAGCAGTACTTC
CASSQRGSAYEQYF
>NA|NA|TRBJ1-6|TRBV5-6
TGTGCCAGCAGCGATGACAACCTAAATGGTTCACCCCTCCACTTT
CASSDDNLNGSPLHF
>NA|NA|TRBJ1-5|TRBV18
TGTGCCAGCTCCCGGGCGAGCAATCAGCCCCAGCATTTT
CASSRASNQPQHF
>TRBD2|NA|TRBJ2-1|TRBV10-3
TGTGCCATCAGGGGGCTAGCGGAGGAGCAGTTCTTC
CAIRGLAEEQFF
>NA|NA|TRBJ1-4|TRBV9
TGTGCCAGCAGCGTCTCCGGGACAACTAATGAAAAACTGTTTTTT
CASSVSGTTNEKLFF
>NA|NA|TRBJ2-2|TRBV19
TGTGCCAGTAGTAAACAGAACACCGGGGAGCTGTTTTTT
CASSKQNTGELFF
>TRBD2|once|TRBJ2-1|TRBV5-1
TGCGCCAGCAGCTTGGCAACCCTCGGGACTAGCGTCCCCTTGCTTTACAATGAGCAGTTCTTC
CASSLATLGTSVPLLYNEQFF
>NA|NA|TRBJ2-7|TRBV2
TGTGCCAGCAGTGATATTAGACTAGTTGCCGAGCAGTACTTC
CASSDIRLVAEQYF
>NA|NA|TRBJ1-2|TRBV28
TGTGCCAGCAGTTTAGGTTTGGGGGGGCACGGCTACACCTTC
CASSLGLGGHGYTF
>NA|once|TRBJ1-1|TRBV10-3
TGTGCCATCAGTGAAATGTGGGGTAGGATGGCCAGAGAAGCTTTCTTT
CAISEMWGRMAREAFF
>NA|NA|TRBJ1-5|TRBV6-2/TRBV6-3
TGTGCCAGCAGTGAGGGGCTCGGTATGGCCCAGCATTTT
CASSEGLGMAQHF
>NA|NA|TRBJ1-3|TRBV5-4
TGTGCCAGCAGCCAAGGGGGCTCTGGAAACACCATATATTTT
CASSQGGSGNTIYF